The 20 T cell receptor beta chains given below trace back to one sample, sequenced in a study of T cells in Graves' hyperthyroidism and ophthalmopathy. TCR beta CDR3 sequences were amplified from RNA transcripts. The HTBI primer set was used in a first-round RT-PCR of the TCR CDR3. TCRdb reanalysed the multiplex PCR reads using MiXCR and keeps one entry per CDR3 protein. The sample contains some 720,000 distinct CDR3 sequences, roughly 15% of which appear only once. The sequenced sample consisted of blood. All receptors come from a man aged 18 to 30 with Graves' hyperthyroidism.

Note on this clonotype: This may come from a read error, since a much larger clone is one base off. The chain couples TRBV5-1 to TRBJ1-1, with 8 bases lining up with TRBD1. CDR1 is SGHRS, CDR2 YFSETQ, per germline. The CDR3 length is 16 residues. CDR3 sequence (DNA): TGCGCCAGCAGCTTGTGGGCAGGGGGCGGGGGGACTGAAGTTTTCTTT. This encodes CASSLWAGGGGTEVFF.

This sequence joins TRBV24-1 and TRBJ2-3, with no clear D. This CDR3 region has 15 residues. V lost 5 bases and J lost 2, with 13 bases in between. CDR1 is KGHDR, CDR2 SFDVKD, per germline. CDR3 residues: CATSGGQRNTDTQYF. Written as DNA, the CDR3 is TGTGCCACCAGTGGAGGTCAGCGAAACACAGATACGCAGTATTTT.

The chain recombines TRBV2 with TRBJ2-1; 8 positions match TRBD2. CDR3 length: 15 amino acids. Germline CDR1 reads SNHLY; CDR2 reads FYNNEI. With 2 bases clipped from V and 5 bases from J, the junction kept 5 bases outside the gene matches. CDR3 loop: CASSERLAGNNEQFF. DNA of the CDR3: TGTGCCAGCAGTGAACGGCTAGCGGGCAACAATGAGCAGTTCTTC.

This clonotype has at least ten counts. The chain combines TRBV29-1 with TRBJ1-1; D is possibly TRBD1 (6 bases). The CDR3 is 13 residues long. The germline CDR1 and CDR2 sequences are SQVTM and ANQGSEA. Trimming took 6 bases from V and 5 from J, leaving 16 bases between them. CDR3: CSVRTEIRTEAFF. The CDR3 coding sequence is TGCAGCGTCCGGACAGAGATAAGGACTGAAGCTTTCTTT.

This clonotype came up once. The chain uses TRBV7-9 and TRBJ2-7; D possibly matches TRBD1 or TRBD2 (6 bases each). CDR3 length: 15 residues. Looked up from germline, CDR1 is SEHNR and CDR2 is FQNEAQ (reference sequence). Trimming took off 3 bases at V and 5 bases at J, with 17 bases between the two ends. As DNA, the CDR3 is TGTGCCAGCAGCTTCCGAGAAGGGGGGTCCCACGAGCAGTACTTC. This codes for CASSFREGGSHEQYF.

J is TRBJ2-1 and V is TRBV5-1, with 9 bases identical to TRBD2. The V segment lost 1 base and the J segment 0 bases; nucleotides outside the gene matches: 14. Per the germline V gene, CDR1 is SGHRS and CDR2 is YFSETQ. CDR3 length: 20 amino acids. This CDR3 reads CASSLSGGASGTGSYNEQFF. The CDR3 coding sequence is TGCGCCAGCAGCTTGTCGGGGGGGGCTAGCGGGACGGGCTCCTACAATGAGCAGTTCTTC. The variable domain in full, with the rest retrieved from reference TRBV5-1 and TRBJ2-1, is KAGVTQTPRYLIKTRGQQVTLSCSPISGHRSVSWYQQTPGQGLQFLFEYFSETQRNKGNFPGRFSGRQFSNSRSEMNVSTLELGDSALYLCASSLSGGASGTGSYNEQFFGPGTRLTVL.

This clonotype was counted a few times. This chain uses TRBV30 with TRBJ1-2, with 8 bases lining up with TRBD1. The CDR3 is 13 residues long. V lost 0 bases and J lost 8; bases outside the gene matches: 5. The germline gives CDR1 GTSNPN, CDR2 SVGIG (reference sequence). In nucleotides, the CDR3 is TGTGCCTGGAGTGTACGGACAGGGAGCGGCTACACCTTC. It codes for CAWSVRTGSGYTF.

There are a few counts of this clonotype. The chain uses TRBV7-3 and TRBJ1-2; D is ambiguous. The V end lost 0 bases, the J end lost 0 bases, and 8 bases lay between the germline ends. This CDR3 has 15 residues. Germline V gives CDR1 SGHTA, CDR2 FQGTGA. The DNA for the CDR3 is TGTGCCAGCAGCTTAACGGCAGGTTCTAACTATGGCTACACCTTC. It is translated as CASSLTAGSNYGYTF.

There are many counts of this clonotype. V gene TRBV27 combines with J gene TRBJ2-5; perhaps TRBD1 as D (5 bases). Germline CDR1 reads MNHEY; CDR2 reads SMNVEV (reference sequence). Trimming took off 1 base at V and 2 bases at J, with 11 bases between the two ends. The CDR3 runs 15 residues. CDR3 bases: TGTGCCAGCAGTTTATTGGGGCAGCGTCAAGAGACCCAGTACTTC. Translation: CASSLLGQRQETQYF.

This clonotype occurred once. V gene TRBV7-9 combines with J gene TRBJ2-1, with D possibly being TRBD2 (6 bases). Germline CDR1 and CDR2: SEHNR and FQNEAQ (reference sequence). The CDR3 consists of 15 residues. V lost 5 bases to trimming and J lost 0 bases, with 11 bases between them. CDR3 nucleotides: TGTGCCAGCAGCCCGCCGCGGGGCTCCTACAATGAGCAGTTCTTC. Translation gives CASSPPRGSYNEQFF.

The table lists this clonotype with a few counts. The V and J genes are TRBV6-1 and TRBJ2-1; D may correspond to TRBD1 or TRBD2 (5 bases each). The V gene's germline CDR1 is MNHNS and CDR2 SASEGT. CDR3 length: 14 amino acids. Between the trimmed V and J ends, which lost 7 bases and 9 bases, there was a span of 19 bases. CDR3 DNA: TGTGCCAGCACCCACACAGTGAGGGACGTTGAGCAGTTCTTC. This encodes CASTHTVRDVEQFF.

The chain uses TRBV19 and TRBJ1-6; D possibly corresponds to TRBD1 (6 bases). This CDR3 spans 14 amino acids. Germline loops: CDR1 LNHDA, CDR2 SQIVND (reference sequence). V gave up 7 bases and J gave up 10 bases, with 17 bases separating them. The CDR3 sequence: CASNLRGAGSPLHF. CDR3 bases: TGTGCCAGTAACTTACGGGGGGCAGGATCACCCCTCCACTTT.

Ten or more counts support this clonotype. The chain combines TRBV28 with TRBJ1-5, with 7 positions matching TRBD1. Germline V gives CDR1 MDHEN, CDR2 SYDVKM. The CDR3 spans 15 residues. V was clipped by 6 bases and J by 0 bases; unmatched bases: 5. The DNA for the CDR3 is TGTGCCAGCAGGGTACAGGGGAATAGCAATCAGCCCCAGCATTTT. It is translated as CASRVQGNSNQPQHF. The entire variable domain, with the rest obtained from reference TRBV28 and TRBJ1-5, is as follows: DVKVTQSSRYLVKRTGEKVFLECVQDMDHENMFWYRQDPGLGLRLIYFSYDVKMKEKGDIPEGYSVSREKKERFSLILESASTNQTSMYLCASRVQGNSNQPQHFGDGTRLSIL.

Notes on this clonotype: A junction end diverges from the germline sequence, so it may reflect a read error. V gene TRBV19 combines with J gene TRBJ2-1; 9 bases map to TRBD1. The CDR3 has 16 amino acids. Per germline, CDR1 LNHDA and CDR2 SQIVND (reference sequence). The CDR3 DNA reads as TGTGCCAGTAGTCTAAGGACAGGGGCTTCCTTCAATGAGCAGTTCTTC. The encoded protein is CASSLRTGASFNEQFF.

V and J are TRBV5-1 and TRBJ1-1; D remains unclear. From germline, CDR1 is SGHRS and CDR2 YFSETQ. This CDR3 region has 15 residues. Trimming left V 5 bases short and J 5 bases short, with 19 bases between. The CDR3 here is CASSPKQSARTEAFF. In DNA form, the CDR3 reads TGCGCCAGCAGTCCCAAACAAAGCGCACGGACTGAAGCTTTCTTT.

In its sample, this clonotype was seen many times. CDR3 in DNA: TGTGCCAGCAGCTCATCCCGGGACGGAGGCCTCGAGCAGTACTTC. Its translation is CASSSSRDGGLEQYF. This chain joins TRBV11-1 and TRBJ2-7, with D perhaps matching TRBD1 or TRBD2 (5 bases each). Trimming left V 4 bases short and J 6 bases short, with 19 bases between. The germline V gene encodes CDR1 SGHAT and CDR2 FQDESV (reference sequence). The CDR3 spans 15 residues.

This clonotype was observed many times. The CDR3 protein is CASRPRTADYEQYF. The CDR3 coding sequence is TGTGCCAGCAGACCCCGGACAGCGGACTACGAGCAGTACTTC. The J gene is TRBJ2-7, the V gene TRBV2; D might be TRBD1 (6 bases). The CDR3 loop spans 14 amino acids. Germline values: CDR1 SNHLY, CDR2 FYNNEI. V was trimmed by 6 bases and J by 3 bases, leaving 15 bases between them.

This clonotype was recorded many times. This chain uses TRBV12-3 or TRBV12-4 with TRBJ1-1; D unclear. The CDR3 contains 14 residues. V was trimmed by 7 bases and J by 1 base, leaving 13 bases between them. CDR3 nucleotide sequence: TGTGCCAGCAAAGACCGTCCCCGGAACACTGAAGCTTTCTTT. Its protein is CASKDRPRNTEAFF.

There are many counts of this clonotype. The chain employs TRBV27 and TRBJ2-7; D ambiguous. The CDR3 spans 15 residues. V lost 4 bases and J 3 bases, leaving 16 bases between the germline ends. Germline V gene data show CDR1 as MNHEY and CDR2 as SMNVEV (reference sequence). The CDR3 coding sequence is TGTGCCAGCAGTTCCCCCTACAGTGGGGTCTACGAGCAGTACTTC. It translates to CASSSPYSGVYEQYF.

The chain carries TRBV14 and TRBJ2-7, with TRBD2 matching over 10 bases. Germline CDR1 SGHDN, CDR2 FVKESK. The CDR3 spans 15 residues. V lost 4 bases to trimming and J lost 2 bases; unmatched junction nucleotides: 5. DNA of the CDR3: TGTGCCAGCAGCCGAAGCGGGAGGGGACCCTACGAGCAGTACTTC. It codes for CASSRSGRGPYEQYF.